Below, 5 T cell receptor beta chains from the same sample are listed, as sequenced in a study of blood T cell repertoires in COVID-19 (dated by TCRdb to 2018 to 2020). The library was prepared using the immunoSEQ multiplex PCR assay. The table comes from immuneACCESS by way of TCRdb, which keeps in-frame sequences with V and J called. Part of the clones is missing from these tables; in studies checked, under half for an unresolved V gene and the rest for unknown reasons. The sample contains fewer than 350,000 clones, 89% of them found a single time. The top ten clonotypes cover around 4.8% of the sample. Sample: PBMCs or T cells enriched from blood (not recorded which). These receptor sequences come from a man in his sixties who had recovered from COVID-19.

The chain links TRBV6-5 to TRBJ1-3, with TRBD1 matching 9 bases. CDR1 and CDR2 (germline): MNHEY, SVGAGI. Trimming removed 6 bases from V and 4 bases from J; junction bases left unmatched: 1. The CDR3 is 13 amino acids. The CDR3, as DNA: TGTGCCAGCAGGGGGACAGGGGGAAACACCATATATTTT. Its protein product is CASRGTGGNTIYF.

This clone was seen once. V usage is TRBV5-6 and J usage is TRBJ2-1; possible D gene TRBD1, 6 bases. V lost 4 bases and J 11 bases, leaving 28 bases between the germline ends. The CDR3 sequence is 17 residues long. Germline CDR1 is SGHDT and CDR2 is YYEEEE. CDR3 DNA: TGTGCCAGCAGCACTTGGGTGCGGGCACAGGGCGCGGTAAAGCAGTTCTTC. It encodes CASSTWVRAQGAVKQFF.

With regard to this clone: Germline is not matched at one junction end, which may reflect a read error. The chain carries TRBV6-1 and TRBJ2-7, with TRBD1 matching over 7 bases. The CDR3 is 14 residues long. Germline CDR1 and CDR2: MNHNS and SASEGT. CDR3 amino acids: CASSDRDRPYEQYF. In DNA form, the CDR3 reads TGTGCCAGCAGTGACCGGGACAGACCCTATGAGCAGTACTTC.

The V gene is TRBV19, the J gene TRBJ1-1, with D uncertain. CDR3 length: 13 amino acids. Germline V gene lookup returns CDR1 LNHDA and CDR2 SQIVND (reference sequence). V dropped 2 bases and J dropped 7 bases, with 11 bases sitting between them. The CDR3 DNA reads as TGTGCCAGTAGTATAATAGGAGGATTTGAAGCTTTCTTT. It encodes CASSIIGGFEAFF.

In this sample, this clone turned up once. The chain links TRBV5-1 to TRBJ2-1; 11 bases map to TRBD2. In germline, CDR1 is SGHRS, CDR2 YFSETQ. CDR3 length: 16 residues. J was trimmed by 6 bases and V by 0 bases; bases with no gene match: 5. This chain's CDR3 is CASSLASGRSINEQFF. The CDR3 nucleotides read TGCGCCAGCAGCTTGGCTAGCGGGAGGTCGATCAATGAGCAGTTCTTC.